The 18 T cell receptor beta chains presented below share a single source sample, sequenced in a study of T cell responses to AZD1222 COVID-19 vaccine. Sequencing was performed with immunoSEQ multiplex PCR; in TCRdb, only in-frame clones are kept and a portion is missing. The table shows 100,000 or so clones, with more than 70% occurring only once. The input for sequencing was peripheral blood, taken on day 0 of AZD1222 vaccination. These receptors came from an adult in good health.

V is TRBV3-1 (or the pseudogene TRBV3-2) and J is TRBJ2-3; D not resolved. The CDR3 spans 15 residues. V was clipped by 5 bases and J by 0 bases, with 12 bases between them. The V gene's germline CDR1 is LGHDT and CDR2 YNNKEL (reference sequence). CDR3 sequence: CASSTQTSSTDTQYF. CDR3 nucleotides: TGTGCCAGCAGCACACAGACGTCTAGCACAGATACGCAGTATTTT.

The chain is built from TRBV28 and TRBJ1-2, with D uncertain. This CDR3 spans 14 amino acids. Germline assignment: CDR1 MDHEN and CDR2 SYDVKM. The V and J ends lost 6 bases and 4 bases respectively, with 15 bases between them. Here the CDR3 DNA reads TGTGCCAGCAGCTCCGGAAGGAGTGTCTATGGCTACACCTTC. Translating gives CASSSGRSVYGYTF.

The chain recombines TRBV6-1 with TRBJ2-3; TRBD1 might be the D (5 bases). The CDR3 has 16 residues. V was cut by 1 base and J by 4 bases, with 15 bases left in between. In germline, CDR1 is MNHNS, CDR2 SASEGT. In nucleotides, the CDR3 is TGTGCCAGCAGTGAAGTTTCAACAGGAAGCCCAGATACGCAGTATTTT. Its translation: CASSEVSTGSPDTQYF.

The CDR3 loop is CASSWDSLRNYGYTF. The CDR3 nucleotides are TGTGCCAGCAGCTGGGACAGCCTCCGAAACTATGGCTACACCTTC. The chain has TRBV7-9 and TRBJ1-2; the match to TRBD1 covers 7 bases. The CDR3 length is 15 residues. The V segment lost 4 bases and the J segment 2 bases; nucleotides outside the gene matches: 7. CDR1 and CDR2 (germline): SEHNR, FQNEAQ (reference sequence).

The chain combines TRBV9 with TRBJ2-2, with 11 bases fitting TRBD1. With V trimmed by 4 bases and J by 4 bases, 9 bases remained unmatched. CDR1 is SGDLS and CDR2 is YYNGEE in the germline V gene. CDR3 size: 17 residues. The CDR3 reads CASSPRTGGAFTGELFF. CDR3 nucleotide sequence: TGTGCCAGCAGCCCTCGGACAGGGGGCGCGTTCACCGGGGAGCTGTTTTTT.

V and J are TRBV7-2 and TRBJ1-5; D uncertain. Trimming took off 3 bases at V and 7 bases at J, with 16 bases between the two ends. The CDR3 spans 15 residues. From germline, CDR1 is SGHTA and CDR2 FQGNSA. CDR3 nucleotide sequence: TGTGCCAGCAGCTTGGAATCCGGGCGCGGGCAGCCCCAGCATTTT. This translates into CASSLESGRGQPQHF.

This chain connects TRBV18 to TRBJ2-2, with TRBD1 matching over 8 bases. J gave up 1 base and V 3 bases, and 1 base lay outside the gene matches. Germline values: CDR1 KGHSH, CDR2 LQKENI. The CDR3 is 15 residues long. For the CDR3, the DNA is TGTGCCAGCTCACCTGGACAGGGGAACACCGGGGAGCTGTTTTTT. Protein: CASSPGQGNTGELFF.

This clone is a singleton in its sample. This same CDR3 is encoded by further DNA sequences in the sample. V and J are TRBV5-1 and TRBJ2-3, with no clear D. Trimming removed 0 bases from V and 1 base from J, with 9 bases in between. Germline CDR1 is SGHRS and CDR2 is YFSETQ. The CDR3 spans 15 residues. The CDR3 DNA is TGCGCCAGCAGCTTGGGTCGGGCCCGCACAGATACGCAGTATTTT. This sequence encodes CASSLGRARTDTQYF.

The chain recombines TRBV25-1 with TRBJ1-1, with D unclear. CDR1 and CDR2 from the germline V gene are MGHDK and SYGVNS. Deletions cut 5 bases from V and 4 bases from J, with 17 bases between. This CDR3 has 15 residues. CDR3 DNA sequence: TGTGCCAGCAGTCGTCCGGGCAAAGTGGGCACTGAAGCTTTCTTT. Translating gives CASSRPGKVGTEAFF.

In nucleotides, the CDR3 is TGTGCCAGCTTTCAAGCAGGGGGCGGCTATGGCTACACCTTC. Residues: CASFQAGGGYGYTF. V and J are TRBV3-1 (or the pseudogene TRBV3-2) and TRBJ1-2; 8 bases line up with TRBD1. Germline CDR1 is LGHDT and CDR2 is YNNKEL (reference sequence). The CDR3 spans 14 residues. V trimming: 8 bases; J trimming: 4 bases; junction bases outside the gene matches: 9.

V is TRBV7-3 and J is TRBJ2-2; D is unclear. The CDR3 covers 17 residues. Germline V CDR1 and CDR2: SGHTA, FQGTGA. V dropped 5 bases and J dropped 1 base, with 17 bases sitting between them. CDR3 bases: TGTGCCAGCAGCCCGATCTTCAGTGGATGGAACACCGGGGAGCTGTTTTTT. Protein: CASSPIFSGWNTGELFF.

The rearrangement joins TRBV6-1 to TRBJ1-4; D unresolved. Trimming stripped 0 bases from V and 8 bases from J, with 10 bases between. The germline V gene encodes CDR1 MNHNS and CDR2 SASEGT. There are 14 residues in the CDR3. The CDR3 reads CASSEARLEEKLFF. CDR3 DNA sequence: TGTGCCAGCAGTGAAGCCCGGCTTGAGGAAAAACTGTTTTTT.

This clone is a singleton in its sample. J is TRBJ2-7 and V is TRBV3-1 (or the pseudogene TRBV3-2); TRBD2 aligns across 13 bases. Germline V gene lookup returns CDR1 LGHDT and CDR2 YNNKEL (reference sequence). The V segment lost 1 base and the J segment 7 bases; nucleotides outside the gene matches: 4. The CDR3 has 15 amino acids. CDR3 sequence (DNA): TGTGCCAGCAGCCAAGTGCCACTAGCGGGAGGGGAGCAGTACTTC. The encoded protein is CASSQVPLAGGEQYF.

The V and J genes are TRBV7-9 and TRBJ2-5, with a possible D match to TRBD2 (5 bases). V lost 6 bases, J lost 5 bases, and 10 bases lay in between. The CDR3 runs 12 residues. Germline CDR1 reads SEHNR; CDR2 reads FQNEAQ (reference sequence). The chain's CDR3 is CASSLSGETQYF. DNA for the CDR3: TGTGCCAGCAGTTTATCGGGGGAGACCCAGTACTTC.

This chain links TRBV19 with TRBJ1-1; 11 positions match TRBD1. J was trimmed by 4 bases and V by 5 bases; bases with no gene match: 3. Germline V lookup: CDR1 LNHDA, CDR2 SQIVND (reference sequence). The CDR3 loop spans 14 amino acids. As DNA, the CDR3 is TGTGCCAGTAGTTTAGGACAGGGGGCCACTGAAGCTTTCTTT. Amino acid sequence: CASSLGQGATEAFF.

This rearrangement joins TRBV7-2 to TRBJ2-3; D may be TRBD1 or TRBD2 (6 bases each). The germline V gene encodes CDR1 SGHTA and CDR2 FQGNSA. This CDR3 has 16 amino acids. Trimming left V 1 base short and J 8 bases short, with 19 bases between. CDR3 DNA sequence: TGTGCCAGCAGCTTAGAAGGGGTGATACAGGGAGGTACGCAGTATTTT. Translation: CASSLEGVIQGGTQYF.

The rearrangement uses TRBV19 and TRBJ1-5; no clear D gene. Per the germline V gene, CDR1 is LNHDA and CDR2 is SQIVND (reference sequence). The V end was cut by 6 bases, the J end by 8 bases, with 14 bases between. The CDR3 covers 13 residues. This CDR3 is CASRSAEEEPQHF. The CDR3 DNA follows: TGTGCCAGTAGAAGTGCAGAGGAGGAGCCCCAGCATTTT.

The chain has TRBV28 and TRBJ1-5, with D uncertain. V gave up 11 bases and J gave up 7 bases, with 21 bases separating them. The CDR3 loop spans 14 amino acids. The V gene's germline CDR1 is MDHEN and CDR2 SYDVKM. CDR3 DNA sequence: TGTGCCTCAGCCCAAGGGCCTCGGTTCCAGCCCCAGCATTTT. The encoded protein is CASAQGPRFQPQHF.